Each of the 30 T cell receptor beta chains below was sequenced from the same sample in a study of cytomegalovirus exposure and HLA in healthy donors. The PCR used 60 Vbeta and 13 Jbeta primers. Assay used: immunoSEQ multiplex PCR; TCRdb lists only in-frame clones, some missing. This repertoire shows under 200,000 clones, roughly 65% found once; its top ten account for around 4.3%. Sequences were obtained from PBMCs. These receptors all come from a woman aged 18-35 years in good health and CMV-seropositive.

The sample holds a few counts of this clone. V usage is TRBV5-4 and J usage is TRBJ2-5; 10 bases fit TRBD2. CDR3 length equals 15 residues. Germline CDR1 SGHNT, CDR2 YYREEE (reference sequence). The trim removed 4 bases at V and 5 bases at J, leaving 8 bases unmatched. The CDR3: CASSRTSGLSETQYF. In DNA, the CDR3 is TGTGCCAGCAGCAGGACTAGCGGTCTCTCCGAGACCCAGTACTTC.

The chain recombines TRBV2 with TRBJ2-1; D is uncertain. V dropped 7 bases and J dropped 0 bases, with 10 bases sitting between them. CDR1 SNHLY and CDR2 FYNNEI come from the germline V gene. The CDR3 consists of 14 residues. The CDR3 region is CASNPISSYNEQFF. The CDR3 DNA reads as TGTGCCAGCAACCCAATCAGCTCCTACAATGAGCAGTTCTTC.

This clone was seen only once. The gene calls are TRBV29-1 and TRBJ2-2; D uncertain. Germline V gene sequence: CDR1 SQVTM, CDR2 ANQGSEA. The CDR3 contains 14 residues. The germline V and J ends were trimmed by 3 bases and 0 bases, with 8 bases remaining between them. The CDR3 DNA sequence: TGCAGCGTTGAGGTCCAGGCGAACACCGGGGAGCTGTTTTTT. It is translated as CSVEVQANTGELFF.

In its sample, this clone was seen a few times. This chain connects TRBV6-6 to TRBJ1-5; 10 bases match TRBD1. Looked up from germline, CDR1 is MNHNY and CDR2 is SVGAGI (reference sequence). The CDR3 sequence is 16 residues long. Germline trimming cut 6 bases from V and 7 bases from J; bases unmatched to any gene: 12. The CDR3 loop reads CASSIPGQGKGQPQHF. The CDR3 DNA is TGTGCCAGCAGCATACCGGGACAGGGGAAGGGGCAGCCCCAGCATTTT.

This clone was picked up one time. The chain uses TRBV5-1 and TRBJ2-6, with TRBD1 matching over 10 bases. This CDR3 contains 16 residues. The V gene end was trimmed by 2 bases and the J gene end by 3 bases; junction bases not matched to a gene: 2. Germline V gene lookup returns CDR1 SGHRS and CDR2 YFSETQ. The CDR3 region is CASSLDRGLGANVLTF. The DNA for the CDR3 is TGCGCCAGCAGCTTAGACAGGGGGCTTGGGGCCAACGTCCTGACTTTC.

CDR3 nucleotides: TGTGCCAGCTTTTCCCTTCGGTCGTACGAGCAGTACTTC. Amino acids: CASFSLRSYEQYF. The gene calls are TRBV27 and TRBJ2-7; D call uncertain. The germline V gene has CDR1 MNHEY and CDR2 SMNVEV (reference sequence). V was clipped by 8 bases and J by 4 bases, with 15 bases between them. The CDR3 extends over 13 amino acids.

V and J are TRBV5-1 and TRBJ2-7; the D is unclear. Deletions cut 2 bases from V and 4 bases from J, with 7 bases between. This CDR3 has 12 residues. Germline CDR1 is SGHRS and CDR2 is YFSETQ. The CDR3 DNA reads as TGCGCCAGCAGCTTATCTCAGTACGAGCAGTACTTC. Protein sequence: CASSLSQYEQYF. Variable domain in full (rest from reference TRBV5-1 and TRBJ2-7): KAGVTQTPRYLIKTRGQQVTLSCSPISGHRSVSWYQQTPGQGLQFLFEYFSETQRNKGNFPGRFSGRQFSNSRSEMNVSTLELGDSALYLCASSLSQYEQYFGPGTRLTVT.

V and J are TRBV7-6 and TRBJ2-1; 9 bases agree with TRBD2. CDR1 is SGHVS and CDR2 is FNYEAQ in the germline V gene. Losses at the gene ends were 4 bases for V and 0 bases for J; bases not matched to a gene: 10. This CDR3 region has 18 residues. The CDR3 DNA sequence: TGTGCCAGCAGCTCCCACCGAGCGGGAGGTTCCTCCTACAATGAGCAGTTCTTC. Amino acid sequence: CASSSHRAGGSSYNEQFF.

Only a few counts were recorded for this clone. This chain uses TRBV7-8 with TRBJ1-2; D gene ambiguous. The CDR3 has 16 residues. The V end lost 4 bases, the J end lost 0 bases, and 15 bases lay between the germline ends. Per germline, CDR1 SGHVS and CDR2 FQNEAQ. CDR3 region: CASSSEGRGANYGYTF. The CDR3 bases are TGTGCCAGCAGCTCAGAAGGACGGGGTGCTAACTATGGCTACACCTTC.

This rearrangement joins TRBV2 to TRBJ1-5; D is ambiguous. The CDR3 has 17 residues. Trimming left V 6 bases short and J 0 bases short, with 18 bases between. Germline V lookup: CDR1 SNHLY, CDR2 FYNNEI. The CDR3 nucleotides read TGTGCCAGCAGGAGGACTGGAAAAAATTATAGCAATCAGCCCCAGCATTTT. Amino acids: CASRRTGKNYSNQPQHF.

This clone was observed once. The chain recombines TRBV27 with TRBJ1-1, with 10 bases lining up with TRBD1. This CDR3 is built from 15 residues. Germline V lookup: CDR1 MNHEY, CDR2 SMNVEV (reference sequence). V was pared by 6 bases and J by 11 bases, with 15 bases of the junction left unmatched. CDR3 sequence reads: CASSTGTGDAMRAFF. CDR3 DNA: TGTGCCAGCAGCACCGGGACAGGGGACGCGATGCGGGCTTTCTTT.

The gene calls are TRBV30 and TRBJ2-6; D might be TRBD1 (5 bases). Trimming took off 0 bases at V and 4 bases at J, with 7 bases between the two ends. Germline V lookup: CDR1 GTSNPN, CDR2 SVGIG (reference sequence). This CDR3 spans 14 amino acids. DNA of the CDR3: TGTGCCTGGAGTGTTGGGGCCGGGGCCAACGTCCTGACTTTC. Amino acid sequence: CAWSVGAGANVLTF.

Comment on this clone: The junction departs from the called germline gene at one end, perhaps through a read error. The genes are TRBV7-7 and TRBJ2-7, with D hard to call. This CDR3 has 14 residues. The germline V gene encodes CDR1 SSHAT and CDR2 FNYEAQ (reference sequence). This CDR3 is CASSMTPNDYEQYF. The DNA of the CDR3 is TGTGCTAGCAGCATGACACCGAACGACTACGAGCAGTACTTC.

The J gene is TRBJ1-2, the V gene TRBV11-2; perhaps TRBD1 as D (6 bases). The V gene lost 4 bases and the J gene lost 5 bases, with 11 bases spanning the gap. The germline V gene encodes CDR1 SGHAT and CDR2 FQNNGV. The CDR3 is made up of 13 amino acids. The CDR3 DNA reads as TGTGCCAGCAGCTCATCACAGGGATATGGCTACACCTTC. The encoded protein is CASSSSQGYGYTF.

This clone has only a few counts. This sequence joins TRBV6-5 and TRBJ2-7; 7 nucleotides match TRBD1. Per the germline V gene, CDR1 is MNHEY and CDR2 is SVGAGI. CDR3 length equals 16 residues. J was trimmed by 4 bases and V by 2 bases; bases with no gene match: 11. The CDR3 coding sequence is TGTGCCAGCAGTTACGCCGGACAGGTGGGAATTTACGAGCAGTACTTC. Translated: CASSYAGQVGIYEQYF.

The chain uses TRBV30 and TRBJ2-5; 7 nucleotides match TRBD2. The J call is in doubt because the DNA end fits TRBJ2-7 better. CDR1 is GTSNPN and CDR2 is SVGIG in the germline V gene (reference sequence). The CDR3 totals 15 residues. The CDR3 DNA reads as TGTGCCTGGAGTGTAAAGTGGGAGGGCCTCTACGAGCAGTACTTC. As protein: CAWSVKWEGLYEQYF.

The CDR3 DNA sequence: TGTGCCAGTAGTATAGTAAATGGGCCGAACTATGGCTACACCTTC. Protein: CASSIVNGPNYGYTF. The chain uses TRBV19 and TRBJ1-2; D unclear. The germline V gene has CDR1 LNHDA and CDR2 SQIVND (reference sequence). V was pared by 1 base and J by 2 bases, with 11 bases between. The CDR3 is made up of 15 amino acids.

This chain links TRBV6-6 with TRBJ2-5, with a weak D call TRBD1 (6 bases). The last part of the DNA fits TRBJ2-7 better; the J call may be wrong. Germline assignment: CDR1 MNHNY and CDR2 SVGAGI (reference sequence). CDR3 length: 14 amino acids. Here the CDR3 DNA reads TGTGCCAGCAGTTATAAGGGGGTGAGCTACGAGCAGTACTTC. Residues: CASSYKGVSYEQYF.

The chain employs TRBV27 and TRBJ1-5; D unclear. Trimming removed 2 bases from V and 7 bases from J, with 9 bases in between. The length of the CDR3 is 13 residues. The germline V gene has CDR1 MNHEY and CDR2 SMNVEV (reference sequence). The CDR3 region has the DNA TGTGCCAGCAGTTTAATTGCTGGCCAGCCCCAGCATTTT. Protein: CASSLIAGQPQHF.

CDR3 nucleotides: TGTGCCAGCAGCTTGACTAGCGGGATGAGCACAGATACGCAGTATTTT. Translation gives CASSLTSGMSTDTQYF. The chain has TRBV7-9 and TRBJ2-3; TRBD2 matches at 11 bases. This CDR3 is 16 amino acids long. V shed 3 bases and J 0 bases; nucleotides not matched to a gene: 2. Germline values: CDR1 SEHNR, CDR2 FQNEAQ (reference sequence).

The chain employs TRBV29-1 and TRBJ2-5; TRBD1 aligns across 9 bases. The tail of the sequence fits TRBJ2-7 better, so the J call may be wrong. This CDR3 is built from 13 residues. Germline-derived CDR1 and CDR2 are SQVTM and ANQGSEA. CDR3 sequence reads: CSAGTGTSYEQYF. The CDR3 DNA reads as TGCAGCGCCGGGACAGGGACTTCTTACGAGCAGTACTTC.

V usage is TRBV7-9 and J usage is TRBJ1-1, with 8 bases that match TRBD1. The V and J ends lost 5 bases and 3 bases, in that order; junction bases with no gene match: 5. The CDR3 is 14 residues long. Germline V CDR1 and CDR2: SEHNR, FQNEAQ (reference sequence). In DNA, the CDR3 is TGTGCCAGCAGCAAGACAGGGGAATACACTGAAGCTTTCTTT. Translated: CASSKTGEYTEAFF.

The chain recombines TRBV30 with TRBJ1-6; weak D call: TRBD1 (6 bases). Trimming took off 5 bases at V and 9 bases at J, with 17 bases between the two ends. The germline CDR1 and CDR2 sequences are GTSNPN and SVGIG (reference sequence). The CDR3 loop spans 14 amino acids. CDR3 in DNA: TGTGCCTGGGACGTAGTACAGGGTCGTTCACCCCTCCACTTT. It encodes CAWDVVQGRSPLHF.

Here the CDR3 DNA reads TGTGCCTCTAAGTATAAGGGAGGTCTGGACACTGAAGCTTTCTTT. Translating gives CASKYKGGLDTEAFF. This chain joins TRBV19 and TRBJ1-1; no firm D call. Germline CDR1 and CDR2: LNHDA and SQIVND (reference sequence). V was shortened by 11 bases and J by 3 bases, with 22 bases between the two germline ends. The CDR3 is 15 residues long.

In this sample, this clone turned up once. The genes are TRBV18 and TRBJ1-2, with D tentatively TRBD1 (6 bases). The CDR3 totals 14 residues. The V gene lost 3 bases and the J gene lost 8 bases, with 16 bases spanning the gap. Germline values: CDR1 KGHSH, CDR2 LQKENI. DNA of the CDR3: TGTGCCAGCTCACCCCGAATACAGGGAGACGGCTACACCTTC. Protein product: CASSPRIQGDGYTF.

This chain joins TRBV30 and TRBJ1-2, with D perhaps matching TRBD1 (6 bases). The CDR3 extends over 14 amino acids. V was shortened by 2 bases and J by 6 bases, with 16 bases between the two germline ends. Germline CDR1 and CDR2: GTSNPN and SVGIG (reference sequence). The CDR3 DNA follows: TGTGCCTGGAGTAAACAGGGATTCGGGGATGGCTACACCTTC. It specifies CAWSKQGFGDGYTF. Complete variable domain (other parts from reference TRBV30 and TRBJ1-2): SQTIHQWPATLVQPVGSPLSLECTVEGTSNPNLYWYRQAAGRGLQLLFYSVGIGQISSEVPQNLSASRPQDRQFILSSKKLLLSDSGFYLCAWSKQGFGDGYTFGSGTRLTVV.

This rearrangement joins TRBV11-2 to TRBJ1-1, with 10 nucleotides matching TRBD1. Germline lookup yields CDR1 SGHAT and CDR2 FQNNGV. This CDR3 has 14 amino acids. With V trimmed by 5 bases and J by 6 bases, 6 bases remained unmatched. CDR3 DNA sequence: TGTGCCAGCAGCGTGGACAGGGGGGCCGCTGAAGCTTTCTTT. Protein: CASSVDRGAAEAFF.

This clone was seen a handful of times. CDR3 DNA sequence: TGTGCCAGCGGGGGGACAGTGAGAACCGAAGCTTTCTTT. This gives the protein CASGGTVRTEAFF. The rearrangement uses TRBV6-1 and TRBJ1-1; TRBD1 matches at 7 bases. Per the germline V gene, CDR1 is MNHNS and CDR2 is SASEGT. The CDR3 consists of 13 residues. J was trimmed by 8 bases and V by 8 bases; bases with no gene match: 11.

The rearrangement links TRBV5-1 to TRBJ2-5; D is possibly TRBD2 (6 bases). The CDR3 totals 15 residues. Trimming cost V 1 base and J 5 bases, with 15 bases left between them. Germline V gene data show CDR1 as SGHRS and CDR2 as YFSETQ. In DNA, the CDR3 is TGCGCCAGCAGCTTGAGGACTACCATTTGGGAGACCCAGTACTTC. Protein: CASSLRTTIWETQYF.

This clone was picked up one time. The genes are TRBV18 and TRBJ1-6; D might be TRBD1 (6 bases). The CDR3 contains 16 residues. Trimming pared 1 base from V and 9 bases from J, leaving 16 bases between. In germline, CDR1 is KGHSH, CDR2 LQKENI. The CDR3 sequence is CASSPRGPGVSSPLHF. The CDR3 coding sequence is TGTGCCAGCTCACCACGGGGTCCAGGGGTGAGTTCACCCCTCCACTTT.